This TCR beta chain was sequenced in a study of memory CD4+ T cells and cytomegalovirus serostatus. The sort gate was single viable CD3+CD4+CD8-CD45RO+ cells for memory CD4+ T cells. Study-wide findings and caveats: CD4+ memory repertoires contained about 40% of the roughly 160 reported CMV TCRbeta sequences.

Produced via immunoSEQ multiplex PCR; TCRdb's table is partial and in-frame only. The sample shows more than 45,000 clones, around 80% of them seen only once. In the case of this clone: The antigen is undetermined.

This TCR was recovered from an adult in good health and CMV-seronegative. Sequencing was performed on memory CD4+ T cells from blood.

CDR3 residues: CASSWGLAGRETQYF. The CDR3 DNA sequence: TGTGCCAGCAGCTGGGGACTAGCGGGTAGGGAGACCCAGTACTTC. This chain links TRBV5-6 with TRBJ2-5, with 12 bases fitting TRBD2. J lost 5 bases, V lost 3 bases, and 5 bases had no gene match. This CDR3 is built from 15 residues. Germline CDR1 and CDR2: SGHDT and YYEEEE.